The following is a T cell receptor beta chain sequence with its context. Its binding antigen is unknown. No clone much larger than this one lies a single base away; base qualities are absent. The entry originates in a study of OX40 agonist ivuxolimab in advanced cancers. Regarding the study in general: The costimulatory receptor OX40 (CD134) was targeted by ivuxolimab, a fully human IgG2 agonistic monoclonal antibody. The paper covers the monotherapy dose-escalation part of the phase I ivuxolimab trial, which included N ≈ 57 patients. Partial responses occurred in three dose-escalation patients, of whom one had hepatocellular carcinoma and two had cutaneous melanoma. Peripheral TCRbeta sequencing aimed to test whether ivuxolimab altered TCR sequence diversity and caused clonal T-cell expansion. Among the 52 dose-escalation patients, around 20 had hepatocellular carcinoma, around 15 melanoma, 9 renal cell carcinoma and 9 head and neck cancer. In the dose-escalation cohort, 82.7% of patients were male, and the mean age was approximately 55 years, with a range of 23 to 79. Prior anti-PD-1, anti-PD-L1 or anti-CTLA-4 therapy was permitted, and checkpoint inhibitors had been received by approximately 39% of dose-escalation patients. Intravenous ivuxolimab was administered to patients every 2 weeks at six dose levels: 0.01, 0.1, 0.3, 1.5, 3 and 10 mg/kg.

Genomic DNA was isolated from the sorted cells so that the TCRbeta CDR3 region could be sequenced. The immunoSEQ Assay was used to sequence the TCRbeta CDR3 regions. The table comes from immuneACCESS by way of TCRdb, which keeps in-frame sequences with V and J called. Part of the clones is missing from these tables; in studies checked, under half for an unresolved V gene and the rest for unknown reasons. This sample is represented by roughly 76,000 clones; about 83% of them were singletons. Of the sample, 25% is held by the ten largest clones. Results and caveats for the whole study, not just this receptor: After ivuxolimab, CD8+ T cells had more expanded clones than CD4+ T cells on average. In partial responders in the 0.1-3.0 mg/kg groups, normalized peripheral clonal expansion was found to be among the lowest, especially among CD8+ T cells. At doses from 0.1 to 3.0 mg/kg, clonal expansion was seen in both CD4+ and CD8+ blood T cells between baseline and week 6. Low levels of normalized T-cell clonal expansion were also shown by some nonresponding patients. Which antigens the clonally expanded peripheral T cells were specific for was not determined.

Patients with a history of autoimmune disease or receiving systemic immunosuppression were excluded from the trial. Peripheral blood for TCR sequencing was collected from all dose cohorts at baseline, on cycle 4 day 1, and on cycle 7 day 1. The samples were taken from a phase I, first-in-human, multicenter, open-label dose-escalation trial of ivuxolimab. Adults with locally advanced or metastatic head and neck squamous cell, hepatocellular, melanoma or renal cell carcinoma were enrolled in the trial. Before TCR sequencing, CD4+ T cells and CD8+ T cells were sorted from peripheral blood as separate populations. Ends trimmed: V by 2 bases, J by 7 bases; bases unmatched to a gene: 6. The CDR1 and CDR2 encoded by the germline V gene (reference sequence) are GTSNPN and SVGIG. The CDR3 runs 13 amino acids, cysteine and phenylalanine included. Just CDR3 DNA is preserved here, 39 bases in frame from base 1.

This chain is built from TRBV30 and TRBJ1-2, with 8 bases in between that match TRBD1. Sequenced here: CD4+ or CD8+ T cells sorted from blood, sampled in a trial of the OX40 agonist ivuxolimab. The TCR sequence derives from an adult with an advanced solid tumor such as melanoma, head and neck, liver or kidney cancer. CDR3 sequence: CAWSTGQGAGYTF. Here is the DNA: TGTGCCTGGAGTACCGGACAGGGTGCTGGCTACACCTTC.